The 18 T cell receptor beta chains presented below share a single source sample, sequenced in a study of CD8 T cells in ankylosing spondylitis (dated by TCRdb to 2017 to 2019). Their cognate antigens are unknown. The receptor library was made with 5' RACE. The sample was run on an Illumina HiSeq 2500. The public reads were reanalyzed by TCRdb: fastp trimming at Q25, MiXCR alignment, in-frame beta chains only. Each CDR3 protein gets just one entry, which takes the most common genes and DNA from the rows behind it. The sample table records 800,000 to 900,000 distinct CDR3 sequences; 12% of these occur just once. Clones ranked in the top ten supply approximately 0.46% of the sample. What the authors observed across the whole study: Blood from ankylosing spondylitis patients appeared to be characterized by a TCR beta motif composed of several highly homologous amino acid variants.

The sample consisted of blood, either unsorted or a sorted T cell fraction (not recorded which). All receptors come from a male donor with ankylosing spondylitis.

The table lists this clonotype with a few counts. The chain joins TRBV2 to TRBJ1-5; D uncertain. The V end was cut by 3 bases, the J end by 0 bases, with 6 bases between. The CDR3 is made up of 14 amino acids. Germline assignment: CDR1 SNHLY and CDR2 FYNNEI. CDR3 protein: CASSEAVSNQPQHF. The CDR3 nucleotides are TGTGCCAGCAGTGAGGCGGTTAGCAATCAGCCCCAGCATTTT.

This clonotype has a count of ten or more. This rearrangement joins TRBV20-1 to TRBJ1-1; tentative D call: TRBD1 (6 bases). In germline, CDR1 is DFQATT, CDR2 SNEGSKA (reference sequence). This CDR3 is built from 14 residues. Trimming pared 3 bases from V and 3 bases from J, leaving 14 bases between. In DNA, the CDR3 is TGCAGTGCTAGTGGGACATGGGCGTACACTGAAGCTTTCTTT. This sequence encodes CSASGTWAYTEAFF.

In this sample, this clonotype turned up a few times. The chain has TRBV7-6 and TRBJ1-1, with 7 bases aligning to TRBD1. There are 16 residues in the CDR3. Looked up from germline, CDR1 is SGHVS and CDR2 is FNYEAQ. V lost 5 bases, J lost 4 bases, and 13 bases stayed unmatched. The CDR3 region is CASSLDVHRGSTEAFF. In DNA form, the CDR3 reads TGTGCCAGCAGCCTTGACGTCCACAGGGGTAGCACTGAAGCTTTCTTT.

This clonotype was detected ten times or more. J is TRBJ2-1 and V is TRBV20-1, with 11 bases matching TRBD2. CDR1 DFQATT and CDR2 SNEGSKA come from the germline V gene (reference sequence). V lost 3 bases, J lost 10 bases, and 5 bases stayed unmatched. This CDR3 comprises 13 residues. The CDR3: CSARTSGMREQFF. The CDR3 DNA reads TGCAGTGCTAGGACTAGCGGGATGAGGGAGCAGTTCTTC.

This sequence joins TRBV5-1 and TRBJ2-2; 10 bases line up with TRBD1. CDR1 is SGHRS and CDR2 is YFSETQ in the germline V gene. CDR3 size: 18 residues. The trim removed 2 bases at V and 4 bases at J, leaving 11 bases unmatched. In DNA form, the CDR3 reads TGCGCCAGCAGCTTCCAACTGGACAGGGGGACAGGCACCGGGGAGCTGTTTTTT. Translated, it gives CASSFQLDRGTGTGELFF. The whole variable domain, filled in from reference TRBV5-1 and TRBJ2-2, reads KAGVTQTPRYLIKTRGQQVTLSCSPISGHRSVSWYQQTPGQGLQFLFEYFSETQRNKGNFPGRFSGRQFSNSRSEMNVSTLELGDSALYLCASSFQLDRGTGTGELFFGEGSRLTVL.

This chain connects TRBV6-2 or TRBV6-3 to TRBJ2-1; 7 bases fit TRBD2. V was pared by 5 bases and J by 2 bases, with 9 bases of the junction left unmatched. Germline lookup yields CDR1 MNHEY and CDR2 SVGEGT. The CDR3 is 16 amino acids. CDR3 sequence (DNA): TGTGCCAGCAGTAGGATCCCTAGCGGTGCCTACAATGAGCAGTTCTTC. Translation gives CASSRIPSGAYNEQFF.

This sequence joins TRBV30 and TRBJ1-6; 7 bases fit TRBD1. The CDR3 consists of 14 residues. With V trimmed by 2 bases and J by 7 bases, 5 bases remained unmatched. CDR1 is GTSNPN and CDR2 is SVGIG in the germline V gene (reference sequence). The CDR3 protein is CAWSRDRVNSPLHF. CDR3 coding DNA: TGTGCCTGGAGTAGGGACAGAGTCAATTCACCCCTCCACTTT.

This clonotype turned up a few times. The gene calls are TRBV5-6 and TRBJ2-6, with D perhaps TRBD1 or TRBD2 (5 bases each). The CDR3 runs to 18 residues. CDR1 is SGHDT and CDR2 is YYEEEE in the germline V gene. The ends were cut back, 0 bases at V and 1 base at J, with 14 bases in the middle. The CDR3 DNA reads TGTGCCAGCAGCTTGGGGGGGACGTACTTTTCTGGGGCCAACGTCCTGACTTTC. Translation: CASSLGGTYFSGANVLTF.

A few counts support this clonotype. The chain has TRBV20-1 and TRBJ2-7; TRBD2 might be the D (7 bases). The CDR3 extends over 14 amino acids. The V gene's germline CDR1 is DFQATT and CDR2 SNEGSKA (reference sequence). The V end was cut by 3 bases, the J end by 2 bases, with 14 bases between. The DNA of the CDR3 is TGCAGTGCTAGTACAGGGAGGGGTCCCTACGAGCAGTACTTC. Residues: CSASTGRGPYEQYF.

This clonotype was seen more than once but under ten times. The chain recombines TRBV15 with TRBJ2-7; no definite D call. V was cut by 0 bases and J by 4 bases, with 7 bases left in between. The CDR3 has 13 amino acids. Germline lookup yields CDR1 LNHNV and CDR2 YYDKDF (reference sequence). DNA for the CDR3: TGTGCCACCAGCAGAGATAGGCAGTACGAGCAGTACTTC. Translated: CATSRDRQYEQYF.

This clonotype was observed a handful of times. This sequence joins TRBV20-1 and TRBJ2-3; perhaps TRBD2 as D (5 bases). V was trimmed by 2 bases and J by 4 bases, leaving 13 bases between them. Germline loops: CDR1 DFQATT, CDR2 SNEGSKA (reference sequence). The CDR3 covers 14 residues. CDR3 loop: CSARLIVAPDTQYF. The CDR3 DNA reads TGCAGTGCTAGACTGATTGTAGCGCCAGATACGCAGTATTTT.

The V call is TRBV6-1, the J call TRBJ2-2; possibly TRBD1 for D (5 bases). Trimming took off 8 bases at V and 5 bases at J, with 21 bases between the two ends. The CDR3 extends over 16 amino acids. CDR1 is MNHNS, CDR2 SASEGT, per germline. The CDR3 nucleotides are TGTGCCAGCTATTTAGACAGCCTAATGCTGACCGGGGAGCTGTTTTTT. Translated, it gives CASYLDSLMLTGELFF.

For this clonotype: Relative to the germline gene, one junction end is altered; a read error may explain this. The chain is built from TRBV20-1 and TRBJ2-7, with D perhaps matching TRBD1 (6 bases). CDR3 length: 14 residues. Germline values: CDR1 DFQATT, CDR2 SNEGSKA (reference sequence). CDR3 sequence (DNA): TGCAGTGCTAGAGGTACAGGGAGCTCCTACGAGCGGTACTTC. Amino acids: CSARGTGSSYERYF.

The chain couples TRBV12-3 or TRBV12-4 to TRBJ1-1; no definite D call. This CDR3 comprises 13 residues. The V and J ends lost 1 base and 10 bases respectively, with 13 bases between them. The CDR3 nucleotides are TGTGCCAGCAGTTTAGGGGAAAGCCTCGGAGCTTTCTTT. As protein: CASSLGESLGAFF.

The chain joins TRBV20-1 to TRBJ2-2, with D unclear. Germline V gene sequence: CDR1 DFQATT, CDR2 SNEGSKA (reference sequence). The CDR3 is made up of 12 amino acids. Trimming took off 5 bases at V and 4 bases at J, with 8 bases between the two ends. The CDR3 region has the DNA TGCAGTGCTCTCATCTTCACCGGGGAGCTGTTTTTT. This gives the protein CSALIFTGELFF.

This clonotype was seen more than once but under ten times. V usage is TRBV18 and J usage is TRBJ1-6, with 8 bases identical to TRBD1. V dropped 2 bases and J dropped 9; count of bases not matched to a gene: 9. CDR3 size: 16 residues. CDR1 KGHSH and CDR2 LQKENI come from the germline V gene. The chain's CDR3 is CASSPTAGGSSSPLHF. CDR3 bases: TGTGCCAGCTCACCAACGGCAGGGGGCTCGAGTTCACCCCTCCACTTT. Together with reference TRBV18 and TRBJ1-6, the CDR3 gives the full variable domain: NAGVMQNPRHLVRRRGQEARLRCSPMKGHSHVYWYRQLPEEGLKFMVYLQKENIIDESGMPKERFSAEFPKEGPSILRIQQVVRGDSAAYFCASSPTAGGSSSPLHFGNGTRLTVT.

The V call is TRBV27, the J call TRBJ1-5, with no clear D. Germline values: CDR1 MNHEY, CDR2 SMNVEV (reference sequence). The CDR3 runs 13 residues. Trimming removed 6 bases at V and 6 bases at J, with 12 bases between. The CDR3 DNA reads as TGTGCCAGCAGCTCTTTCGAGGGTCAGCCCCAGCATTTT. Protein: CASSSFEGQPQHF.

Only a few counts were recorded for this clonotype. CDR3 sequence: CASSPGTSGAKNIQYF. In DNA, the CDR3 is TGTGCCAGCTCCCCCGGGACTAGCGGAGCCAAAAACATTCAGTACTTC. This sequence joins TRBV12-3 or TRBV12-4 and TRBJ2-4; TRBD2 aligns across 11 bases. The trim removed 8 bases at V and 0 bases at J, leaving 6 bases unmatched. This CDR3 contains 16 residues.